The clone carrying this T cell receptor beta chain was detected only once. The antigen is not known. V was shortened by 6 bases and J by 4 bases, with 15 bases between the two germline ends. This CDR3 is built from 15 residues. The germline gives CDR1 SNHLY, CDR2 FYNNEI. These data are taken from a study of PD-1 blockade in classical Hodgkin lymphoma. The method was immunoSEQ multiplex PCR; TCRdb's version includes in-frame clones alone and lacks a portion of them. The data show tens of thousands of clones, roughly nine tenths seen once. Study conclusions and caveats: Newly diagnosed patients had diversity similar to the baseline diversity of complete responders. Prior therapy or disease activity may underlie the repertoire differences, whose causes remain undefined.

Time point denoted: cycle 4 day 1 (C4D1), after five to seven weeks of nivolumab. Relapses following autologous stem cell transplantation were seen in all patients, with brentuximab vedotin exposure varying. With magnetic negative selection, CD4+ T cells were purified from PBMCs that had been thawed. The chain carries TRBV2 and TRBJ1-4, with unresolved D. This receptor was identified in a human donor with classical Hodgkin lymphoma. The input for sequencing was CD4+ T cells from blood, taken before the fourth cycle of nivolumab. CDR3 DNA sequence: TGTGCCAGCAGCCCTGATTCCGGGTTTAATGAAAAACTGTTTTTT. Translating gives CASSPDSGFNEKLFF.